A selection of T cell receptor beta chains follows, all from one sample in a study of blood T cell repertoires in COVID-19. Assay used: immunoSEQ multiplex PCR; TCRdb lists only in-frame clones, some missing. The repertoire holds just under 250,000 clones, approximately 84% seen once, with approximately 3% in the top ten. Sequenced input: peripheral blood. These receptor sequences come from a woman aged 25 to 45 who had recovered from COVID-19. CDR3s leave out the opening cysteine and the closing phenylalanine or tryptophan. Each record gives: V gene, J gene, CDR3 protein.

v_gene: TRBV27; j_gene: TRBJ2-3; CDR3aa: ASSLARSGGTSSRRDTQY
v_gene: TRBV6-5; j_gene: TRBJ1-6; CDR3aa: ASSYAGQRSSPLH
v_gene: TRBV5-1; j_gene: TRBJ2-1; CDR3aa: ASSLDSHLDEQF
v_gene: TRBV11-1; j_gene: TRBJ1-2; CDR3aa: ASSSVGLYGYT
v_gene: TRBV3-1/TRBV3-2; j_gene: TRBJ2-1; CDR3aa: ASSQDRQRNNEQF
v_gene: TRBV19; j_gene: TRBJ1-6; CDR3aa: ASSIDRGLYNSPLH
v_gene: TRBV19; j_gene: TRBJ2-1; CDR3aa: ASRGLAGGPGEQF
v_gene: TRBV3-1/TRBV3-2; j_gene: TRBJ2-7; CDR3aa: ASSQGVGTDSSYEQY
v_gene: TRBV7-9; j_gene: TRBJ2-7; CDR3aa: ASSLIRTGDTYEQY
v_gene: TRBV19; j_gene: TRBJ1-1; CDR3aa: ASSITGANTEAF
v_gene: TRBV9; j_gene: TRBJ2-5; CDR3aa: ASSVLAGGPGETQY
v_gene: TRBV11-2; j_gene: TRBJ1-2; CDR3aa: ASSPGGSYGYT
v_gene: TRBV6-2/TRBV6-3; j_gene: TRBJ1-1; CDR3aa: ASSYGRAAEAF
v_gene: TRBV2; j_gene: TRBJ2-4; CDR3aa: ASSYHFSGGPLAKNIQY
v_gene: TRBV5-4; j_gene: TRBJ1-2; CDR3aa: ASSSEGRVYGYT
v_gene: TRBV5-1; j_gene: TRBJ2-5; CDR3aa: ASSLGVSGGTETQY
v_gene: TRBV10-3; j_gene: TRBJ2-2; CDR3aa: AISENGNTGELF
v_gene: TRBV5-4; j_gene: TRBJ2-1; CDR3aa: ASSLAISSSYNEQF
v_gene: TRBV16; j_gene: TRBJ2-2; CDR3aa: ASSQLAGPSTGELF
v_gene: TRBV21-1; j_gene: TRBJ1-4; CDR3aa: ASSKERAGNEKLF
v_gene: TRBV18; j_gene: TRBJ1-1; CDR3aa: ASSPQTGRDTEAF
v_gene: TRBV19; j_gene: TRBJ2-3; CDR3aa: ASSIGVRGTDTQY
v_gene: TRBV5-1; j_gene: TRBJ2-3; CDR3aa: ASSPDSEATQY
v_gene: TRBV15; j_gene: TRBJ1-3; CDR3aa: ATSRDHYMGIGTGGLVAGNTIY
v_gene: TRBV24-1; j_gene: TRBJ2-5; CDR3aa: ATSDLTGRRLETQY
v_gene: TRBV5-1; j_gene: TRBJ2-1; CDR3aa: ASSLDNTYNEQF
v_gene: TRBV12-5; j_gene: TRBJ1-5; CDR3aa: ASGLGQGMFQPQH
v_gene: TRBV3-1/TRBV3-2; j_gene: TRBJ1-1; CDR3aa: ASSQYRGSSWGTEAF
v_gene: TRBV2; j_gene: TRBJ2-7; CDR3aa: ASSYRTSGYEQY
v_gene: TRBV12-5; j_gene: TRBJ2-5; CDR3aa: ASGLIPAGLQETQY
v_gene: TRBV7-2; j_gene: TRBJ2-7; CDR3aa: ASSLVRQGAFAYEQY
v_gene: TRBV14; j_gene: TRBJ1-6; CDR3aa: ASSRLLSGNSPLH
v_gene: TRBV14; j_gene: TRBJ1-1; CDR3aa: ASSLEARGTEAF
v_gene: TRBV4-3; j_gene: TRBJ1-1; CDR3aa: ASSQDVFGGRYTEAF
v_gene: TRBV12-3/TRBV12-4; j_gene: TRBJ2-3; CDR3aa: ASSFGDTQY
v_gene: TRBV6-5; j_gene: TRBJ1-2; CDR3aa: ASSYSRGANYGYT
v_gene: TRBV2; j_gene: TRBJ2-3; CDR3aa: ATGTSGFTDTQY
v_gene: TRBV4-2; j_gene: TRBJ1-2; CDR3aa: ASSPGSSPIYGYT
v_gene: TRBV12-5; j_gene: TRBJ1-2; CDR3aa: ASGLGVADYGYT
v_gene: TRBV10-1; j_gene: TRBJ2-7; CDR3aa: ASSESRLRDRIYYEQY
v_gene: TRBV9; j_gene: TRBJ1-2; CDR3aa: ASSVSGLESGYT
v_gene: TRBV20-1; j_gene: TRBJ2-7; CDR3aa: SASDNHEQY
v_gene: TRBV18; j_gene: TRBJ1-5; CDR3aa: ASSPGPYQPQH
v_gene: TRBV5-1; j_gene: TRBJ1-2; CDR3aa: ASSPGQGAWDYGYT
v_gene: TRBV2; j_gene: TRBJ2-1; CDR3aa: ASSTNPLVSHYNEQF
v_gene: TRBV6-1; j_gene: TRBJ1-1; CDR3aa: ASSDQDRANTEAF
v_gene: TRBV7-3; j_gene: TRBJ2-3; CDR3aa: ASSLEVSRTDTQY
v_gene: TRBV5-4; j_gene: TRBJ2-3; CDR3aa: ASSLVAGGDTDTQY